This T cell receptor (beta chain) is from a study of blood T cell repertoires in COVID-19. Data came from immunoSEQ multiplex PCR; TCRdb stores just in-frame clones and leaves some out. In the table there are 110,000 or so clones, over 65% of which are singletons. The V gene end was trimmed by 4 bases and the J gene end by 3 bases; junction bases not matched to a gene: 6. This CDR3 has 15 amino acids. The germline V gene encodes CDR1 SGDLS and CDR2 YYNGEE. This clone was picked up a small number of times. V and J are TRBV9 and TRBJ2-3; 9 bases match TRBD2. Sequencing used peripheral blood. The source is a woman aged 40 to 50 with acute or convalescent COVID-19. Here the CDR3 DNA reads TGTGCCAGCAGCAGAAGAGCGGGGGGAACAGATACGCAGTATTTT. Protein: CASSRRAGGTDTQYF. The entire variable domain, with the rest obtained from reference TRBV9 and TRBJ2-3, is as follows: DSGVTQTPKHLITATGQRVTLRCSPRSGDLSVYWYQQSLDQGLQFLIQYYNGEERAKGNILERFSAQQFPDLHSELNLSSLELGDSALYFCASSRRAGGTDTQYFGPGTRLTVL.